This TCR beta chain was observed in a study of blood T cell repertoires in COVID-19. Whole-study context: In each case, the material was cDNA or gDNA derived from T cells, B-cell-depleted T cells, or PBMCs.

The CDR3 is 14 amino acids. Trimming stripped 4 bases from V and 0 bases from J, with 10 bases between. CDR1 is LGHDT, CDR2 YNNKEL, per germline (reference sequence). TCRdb's table, derived via immunoSEQ multiplex PCR, lists solely in-frame clones and lacks some. The sample has 130,000 to 150,000 clones; around 83% are singletons. The J gene is TRBJ2-7, the V gene TRBV3-1 (or the pseudogene TRBV3-2); D may match TRBD1 or TRBD2 (6 bases each). Sequenced input: peripheral blood. This TCR was recovered from a woman aged 80 or older with acute or convalescent COVID-19. CDR3 in DNA: TGTGCCAGCAGCCGAGAGGGGGGCTCCTACGAGCAGTACTTC. Amino acid sequence: CASSREGGSYEQYF.